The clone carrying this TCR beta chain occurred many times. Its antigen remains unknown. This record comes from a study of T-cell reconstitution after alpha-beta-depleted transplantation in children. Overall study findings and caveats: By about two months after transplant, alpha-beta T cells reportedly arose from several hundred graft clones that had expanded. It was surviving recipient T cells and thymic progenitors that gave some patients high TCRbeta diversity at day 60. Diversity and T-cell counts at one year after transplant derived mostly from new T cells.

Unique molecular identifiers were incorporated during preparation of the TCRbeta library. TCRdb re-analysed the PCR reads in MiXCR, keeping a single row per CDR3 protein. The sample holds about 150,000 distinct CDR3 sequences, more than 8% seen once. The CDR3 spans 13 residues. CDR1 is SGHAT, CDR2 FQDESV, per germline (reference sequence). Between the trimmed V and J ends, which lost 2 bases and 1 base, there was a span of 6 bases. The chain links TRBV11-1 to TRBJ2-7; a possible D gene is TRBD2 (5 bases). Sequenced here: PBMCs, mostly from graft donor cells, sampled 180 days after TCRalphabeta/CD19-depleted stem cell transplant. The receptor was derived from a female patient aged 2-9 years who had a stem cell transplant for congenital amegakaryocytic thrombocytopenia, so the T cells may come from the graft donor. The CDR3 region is CASSLQRSYEQYF. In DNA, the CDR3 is TGTGCCAGCAGCTTACAGCGGTCCTACGAGCAGTACTTC.